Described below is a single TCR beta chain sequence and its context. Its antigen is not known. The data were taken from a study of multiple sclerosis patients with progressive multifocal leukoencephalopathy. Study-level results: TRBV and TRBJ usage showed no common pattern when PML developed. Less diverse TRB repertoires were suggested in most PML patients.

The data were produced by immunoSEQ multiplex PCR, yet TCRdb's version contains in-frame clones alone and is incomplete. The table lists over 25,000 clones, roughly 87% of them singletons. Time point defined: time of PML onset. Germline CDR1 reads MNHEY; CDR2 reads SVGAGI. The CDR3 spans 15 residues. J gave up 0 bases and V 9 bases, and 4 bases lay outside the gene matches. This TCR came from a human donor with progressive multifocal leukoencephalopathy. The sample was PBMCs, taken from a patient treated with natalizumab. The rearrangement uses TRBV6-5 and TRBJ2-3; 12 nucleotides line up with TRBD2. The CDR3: CASRTSGASTDTQYF. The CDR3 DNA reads TGTGCCAGTCGGACTAGCGGGGCTAGCACAGATACGCAGTATTTT.